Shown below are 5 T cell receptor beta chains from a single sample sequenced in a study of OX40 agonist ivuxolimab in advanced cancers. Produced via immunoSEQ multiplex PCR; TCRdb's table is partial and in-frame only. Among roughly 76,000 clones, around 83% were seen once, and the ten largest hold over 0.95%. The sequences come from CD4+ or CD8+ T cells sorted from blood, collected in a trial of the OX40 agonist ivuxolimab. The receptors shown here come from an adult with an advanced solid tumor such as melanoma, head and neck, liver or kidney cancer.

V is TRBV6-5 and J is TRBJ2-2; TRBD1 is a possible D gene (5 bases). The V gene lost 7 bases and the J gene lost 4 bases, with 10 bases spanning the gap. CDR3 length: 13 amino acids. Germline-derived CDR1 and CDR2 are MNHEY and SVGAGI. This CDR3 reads CASTGHPTGELFF. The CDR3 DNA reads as TGTGCCAGCACCGGACACCCCACCGGGGAGCTGTTTTTT.

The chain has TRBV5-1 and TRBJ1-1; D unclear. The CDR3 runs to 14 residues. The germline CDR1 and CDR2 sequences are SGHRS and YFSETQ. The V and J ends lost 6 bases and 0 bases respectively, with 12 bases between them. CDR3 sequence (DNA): TGCGCCAGCATGATTCCCGGGATGAACACTGAAGCTTTCTTT. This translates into CASMIPGMNTEAFF.

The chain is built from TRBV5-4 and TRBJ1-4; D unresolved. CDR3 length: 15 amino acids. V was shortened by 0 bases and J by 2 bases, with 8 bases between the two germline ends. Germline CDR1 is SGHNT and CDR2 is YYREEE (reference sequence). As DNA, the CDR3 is TGTGCCAGCAGCTTGGCCGCCACGACTAATGAAAAACTGTTTTTT. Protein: CASSLAATTNEKLFF.

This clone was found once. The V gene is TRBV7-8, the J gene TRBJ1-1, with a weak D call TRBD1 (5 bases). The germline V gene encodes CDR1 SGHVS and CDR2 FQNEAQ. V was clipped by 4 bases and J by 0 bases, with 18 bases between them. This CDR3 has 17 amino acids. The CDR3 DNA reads TGTGCCAGCAGCTCAGACAGATTTTCCCACATGAACACTGAAGCTTTCTTT. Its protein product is CASSSDRFSHMNTEAFF.

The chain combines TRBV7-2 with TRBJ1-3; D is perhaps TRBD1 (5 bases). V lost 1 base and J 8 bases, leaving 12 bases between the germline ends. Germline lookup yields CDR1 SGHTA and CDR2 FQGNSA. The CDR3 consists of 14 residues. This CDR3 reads CASSLEAGRYTIYF. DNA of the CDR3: TGTGCCAGCAGCTTAGAAGCGGGGCGCTACACCATATATTTT.